The sequence of this T cell receptor (beta chain) was determined in a study of OX40 agonist ivuxolimab in advanced cancers. Study-wide background: Prior checkpoint blockade (anti-PD-1, anti-PD-L1 or anti-CTLA-4) was permitted; approximately 41% had it. Partial responses were achieved by three patients, one with hepatocellular carcinoma and two with cutaneous melanoma.

Only in-frame clones appear in the TCRdb table, and some are missing; sequencing was by immunoSEQ multiplex PCR. The table lists approximately 35,000 clones, around 85% of them singletons, with over 9.5% in the top ten. CDR3 length equals 15 residues. Germline V gene data show CDR1 as SGDLS and CDR2 as YYNGEE. V dropped 2 bases and J dropped 2; count of bases not matched to a gene: 3. The V and J genes are TRBV9 and TRBJ2-7; the match to TRBD1 covers 11 bases. Sequences were derived from CD4+ or CD8+ T cells sorted from blood, sampled in a trial of the OX40 agonist ivuxolimab. This TCR was sampled from an adult with an advanced solid tumor such as melanoma, head and neck, liver or kidney cancer. The CDR3 reads CASSVGTGGTYEQYF. DNA for the CDR3: TGTGCCAGCAGCGTGGGGACAGGGGGTACCTACGAGCAGTACTTC.